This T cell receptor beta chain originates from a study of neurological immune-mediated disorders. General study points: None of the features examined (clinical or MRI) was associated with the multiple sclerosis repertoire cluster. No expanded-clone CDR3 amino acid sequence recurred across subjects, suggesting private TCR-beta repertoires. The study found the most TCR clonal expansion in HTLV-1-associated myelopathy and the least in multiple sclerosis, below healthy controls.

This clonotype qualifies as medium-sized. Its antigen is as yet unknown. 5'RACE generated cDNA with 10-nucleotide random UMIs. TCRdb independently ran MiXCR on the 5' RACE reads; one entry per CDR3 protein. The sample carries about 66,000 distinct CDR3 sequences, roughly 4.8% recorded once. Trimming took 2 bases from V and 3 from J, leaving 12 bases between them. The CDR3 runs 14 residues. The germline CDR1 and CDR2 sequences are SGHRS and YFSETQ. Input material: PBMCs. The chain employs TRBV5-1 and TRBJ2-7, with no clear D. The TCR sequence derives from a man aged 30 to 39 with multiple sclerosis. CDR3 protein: CASSFRPDNYEQYF. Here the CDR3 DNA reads TGCGCCAGCAGCTTCCGGCCAGACAACTACGAGCAGTACTTC.